Below, 22 T cell receptor beta chains from the same sample are listed, as sequenced in a study of early T cells in non-severe SARS-CoV-2 infection. TCRdb redid the calling of the 5' RACE reads with MiXCR, one entry per CDR3 protein. The sample lists more than 55,000 distinct CDR3 sequences, around 5.7% occurring once. Sample: whole blood, taken at baseline. The receptors derive from an adult who was a healthcare worker with PCR-confirmed SARS-CoV-2 infection or an uninfected control (not recorded which).

This clonotype appeared many times. The rearrangement links TRBV3-1 to TRBJ2-1; 7 bases align to TRBD2. With 2 bases clipped from V and 6 bases from J, the junction kept 10 bases outside the gene matches. The germline CDR1 and CDR2 sequences are LGHDT and YNNKEL (reference sequence). The CDR3 runs to 16 residues. This chain's CDR3 is CASSQTGTTYPNEQFF. For the CDR3, the DNA is TGTGCCAGCAGCCAAACCGGGACTACCTACCCCAATGAGCAGTTCTTC.

A few counts support this clonotype. V and J are TRBV20-1 and TRBJ2-7, with TRBD2 matching 15 bases. V trimming: 6 bases; J trimming: 6 bases; junction bases outside the gene matches: 12. Germline lookup yields CDR1 DFQATT and CDR2 SNEGSKA (reference sequence). This CDR3 spans 16 amino acids. CDR3 in amino acids: CSATGLAGGMVGEQYF. CDR3 coding DNA: TGCAGTGCCACCGGACTAGCGGGAGGGATGGTGGGCGAGCAGTACTTC.

This clonotype was recorded many times. The V gene is TRBV5-1, the J gene TRBJ1-2, with D maybe TRBD1 (6 bases). Germline V gives CDR1 SGHRS, CDR2 YFSETQ. Trimming took 3 bases from V and 1 from J, leaving 19 bases between them. CDR3 length equals 17 residues. CDR3 residues: CASSSLGQTILNYGYTF. As DNA, the CDR3 is TGCGCCAGCAGCTCATTAGGACAGACTATTCTTAACTATGGCTACACCTTC.

This clonotype was recorded many times. The J gene is TRBJ2-1, the V gene TRBV4-3; no definite D call. The germline V and J ends were trimmed by 4 bases and 13 bases, with 26 bases remaining between them. CDR3 length: 16 residues. Per the germline V gene, CDR1 is LGHNA and CDR2 is YSLEER. The CDR3 DNA reads as TGCGCCAGCAGCCGGTCCCCAACCCCCGACGGAGTGGAACAGTTCTTC. Translating it yields CASSRSPTPDGVEQFF.

This clonotype was counted ten times or more. V gene TRBV28 combines with J gene TRBJ2-7, with 7 nucleotides matching TRBD2. The junction had 25 bases not matched to a gene; V was cut back by 6 bases and J by 5 bases. There are 19 residues in the CDR3. Germline CDR1 is MDHEN and CDR2 is SYDVKM. CDR3 loop: CASSQTRRDYRGVCHEQYF. The CDR3 DNA reads TGTGCCAGCAGCCAAACCCGCCGGGACTACCGTGGGGTATGCCACGAGCAGTACTTC.

This clonotype was detected many times. The chain links TRBV28 to TRBJ2-7; D is ambiguous. The CDR3 has 14 amino acids. CDR1 MDHEN and CDR2 SYDVKM come from the germline V gene. The V gene lost 6 bases and the J gene lost 4 bases, with 16 bases spanning the gap. The CDR3 coding sequence is TGTGCCAGCAGCCTGGGTGACAAAACATACGAGCAGTACTTC. Its protein is CASSLGDKTYEQYF.

This clonotype occurred many times. The CDR3 nucleotides read TGTGCCAGCAGCTTCGCAGGGTCTAACACCGGGGAGCTGTTTTTT. This codes for CASSFAGSNTGELFF. V is TRBV7-2 and J is TRBJ2-2, with a tentative D call TRBD1 (5 bases). Germline V gene lookup returns CDR1 SGHTA and CDR2 FQGNSA. Trimming left V 3 bases short and J 2 bases short, with 10 bases between. The CDR3 totals 15 residues.

The J gene is TRBJ2-4, the V gene TRBV20-1, with 8 bases lining up with TRBD2. V gave up 6 bases and J gave up 7 bases; unmatched junction bases: 8. The germline gives CDR1 DFQATT, CDR2 SNEGSKA (reference sequence). The CDR3 runs 13 residues. CDR3 sequence (DNA): TGCAGTGCAGGGGAGACTAGCGTGAACATTCAGTACTTC. Protein: CSAGETSVNIQYF.

V gene TRBV12-3 or TRBV12-4 combines with J gene TRBJ2-6; 12 bases align to TRBD1. The CDR3 sequence is 17 residues long. CDR3 loop: CGVWDRGRSDGANVLTF. The CDR3 DNA reads TGTGGAGTATGGGACAGGGGGCGTTCGGATGGGGCCAACGTCCTGACTTTC.

In its sample, this clonotype was seen many times. The chain combines TRBV27 with TRBJ2-7; 10 bases align to TRBD1. Germline CDR1 is MNHEY and CDR2 is SMNVEV (reference sequence). The junction had 5 bases not matched to a gene; V was cut back by 2 bases and J by 4 bases. This CDR3 comprises 15 residues. The CDR3 DNA reads as TGTGCCAGCAGTTTAGGGACAGGGGCGCCATACGAGCAGTACTTC. Translating it yields CASSLGTGAPYEQYF.

This clonotype was seen many times. The chain carries TRBV7-2 and TRBJ2-1, with D hard to call. The V gene lost 1 base and the J gene lost 0 bases, with 7 bases spanning the gap. Germline V lookup: CDR1 SGHTA, CDR2 FQGNSA. This CDR3 has 15 amino acids. CDR3 sequence reads: CASSLEIGSYNEQFF. The CDR3 coding sequence is TGTGCCAGCAGCTTAGAGATAGGCTCCTACAATGAGCAGTTCTTC.

The chain employs TRBV2 and TRBJ2-1, with D possibly TRBD2 on 5 matching bases. With 8 bases removed from V and 0 bases from J, the gap between germline ends came to 11 bases. In germline, CDR1 is SNHLY, CDR2 FYNNEI. This CDR3 is built from 14 residues. CDR3 amino acids: CASGLGSSYNEQFF. Written as DNA, the CDR3 is TGTGCCAGCGGGTTAGGGAGCTCCTACAATGAGCAGTTCTTC. The whole variable domain, remainder taken from reference TRBV2 and TRBJ2-1, is EPEVTQTPSHQVTQMGQEVILRCVPISNHLYFYWYRQILGQKVEFLVSFYNNEISEKSEIFDDQFSVERPDGSNFTLKIRSTKLEDSAMYFCASGLGSSYNEQFFGPGTRLTVL.

This clonotype turned up a few times. V and J are TRBV4-3 and TRBJ2-1; D ambiguous. The CDR3 has 14 residues. Germline CDR1 reads LGHNA; CDR2 reads YSLEER. The V end was cut by 0 bases, the J end by 8 bases, with 11 bases between. The CDR3 DNA sequence: TGCGCCAGCAGCCAAGAACGCGGACCACATGAGCAGTTCTTC. Amino acids: CASSQERGPHEQFF.

This clonotype appeared a few times. J is TRBJ2-1 and V is TRBV5-4; D gene uncertain. Germline values: CDR1 SGHNT, CDR2 YYREEE (reference sequence). This CDR3 spans 16 amino acids. V was trimmed by 0 bases and J by 0 bases, leaving 10 bases between them. CDR3 nucleotide sequence: TGTGCCAGCAGCTTGGAAGGCGGAAGCTCCTACAATGAGCAGTTCTTC. Its protein product is CASSLEGGSSYNEQFF.

This clonotype was picked up many times. The chain has TRBV13 and TRBJ2-3; 13 nucleotides agree with TRBD2. Losses at the gene ends were 4 bases for V and 4 bases for J; bases not matched to a gene: 14. CDR1 and CDR2 from the germline V gene are PRHDT and FYEKMQ (reference sequence). The CDR3 is made up of 19 amino acids. The CDR3 DNA sequence: TGTGCCAGCAGCTCTAGGATTGGACTAGCGGGAGTAGGAGCAGATACGCAGTATTTT. Protein sequence: CASSSRIGLAGVGADTQYF.

Many counts were recorded for this clonotype. V is TRBV4-1 and J is TRBJ1-5, with TRBD1 identical over 8 bases. Losses at the gene ends were 0 bases for V and 9 bases for J; bases not matched to a gene: 10. Germline CDR1 is MGHRA and CDR2 is YSYEKL. The CDR3 consists of 16 residues. The CDR3 DNA reads TGCGCCAGCAGCCAAGATCGTGGCACAGGGGGTTGGCCCCAGCATTTT. It specifies CASSQDRGTGGWPQHF.

This clonotype was picked up many times. This chain connects TRBV5-1 to TRBJ2-2; D gene uncertain. Germline V gives CDR1 SGHRS, CDR2 YFSETQ. The V gene lost 4 bases and the J gene lost 5 bases, with 9 bases spanning the gap. The CDR3 consists of 13 residues. Written as DNA, the CDR3 is TGCGCCAGCAGCGGGCTAGATACCGGGGAGCTGTTTTTT. It yields the protein CASSGLDTGELFF.

This clonotype showed up just a few times. This sequence joins TRBV5-4 and TRBJ2-1; 11 bases align to TRBD2. V trimming: 5 bases; J trimming: 4 bases; junction bases outside the gene matches: 8. The CDR3 length is 16 residues. CDR1 SGHNT and CDR2 YYREEE come from the germline V gene (reference sequence). The CDR3 bases are TGTGCCAGCAGGTCCTCCGGGACTAGCGGATACAATGAGCAGTTCTTC. It is translated as CASRSSGTSGYNEQFF.

This chain connects TRBV7-2 to TRBJ2-1; 10 bases are a match to TRBD2. The CDR3 runs 16 residues. Germline V lookup: CDR1 SGHTA, CDR2 FQGNSA. After removal of 2 bases from V and 4 bases from J, the junction contained 5 bases not matched to a gene. CDR3 loop: CASSLMVAGGYNEQFF. As DNA, the CDR3 is TGTGCCAGCAGCTTAATGGTAGCGGGAGGTTACAATGAGCAGTTCTTC.

This clonotype is classed as medium-sized (0.01 to 0.1%). This rearrangement joins TRBV7-2 to TRBJ1-1, with D unclear. Germline assignment: CDR1 SGHTA and CDR2 FQGNSA. The ends were cut back, 3 bases at V and 3 bases at J, with 11 bases in the middle. The CDR3 runs to 14 residues. The CDR3 protein is CASSLTRGDTEAFF. CDR3 in DNA: TGTGCCAGCAGCTTGACGCGGGGAGACACTGAAGCTTTCTTT.

In this sample, this clonotype turned up many times. The chain links TRBV6-5 to TRBJ1-2, with D uncertain. V was pared by 5 bases and J by 5 bases, with 9 bases between. The length of the CDR3 is 12 residues. Per the germline V gene, CDR1 is MNHEY and CDR2 is SVGAGI. CDR3 region: CASSPGTYGYTF. CDR3 sequence (DNA): TGTGCCAGCAGTCCAGGAACTTATGGCTACACCTTC.

This clonotype occurred many times. The chain joins TRBV29-1 to TRBJ2-1; a possible D gene is TRBD1 (6 bases). Per germline, CDR1 SQVTM and CDR2 ANQGSEA. Trimming took off 6 bases at V and 4 bases at J, with 7 bases between the two ends. CDR3 size: 11 residues. In DNA form, the CDR3 reads TGCAGCGTGACAGGTTACAATGAGCAGTTCTTC. Its protein is CSVTGYNEQFF.